This TCR beta chain was captured by sequencing in a study of HIV-infected patients and healthy controls. This CDR3 region has 14 residues. With 4 bases removed from V and 4 bases from J, the gap between germline ends came to 12 bases. CDR1 and CDR2 (germline): SGHRS, YFSETQ. This clonotype was counted many times. Follow-up blood was drawn about 14 weeks, roughly three months, after antiretroviral therapy began. The repertoire came from unfractionated whole blood and reflected all unsorted peripheral T cells. cDNA was made from around 0.45 ug RNA using alpha and beta constant primers. Each of the alpha and beta chains got its own library through chain-specific third strand synthesis with indices. The library had 12-nucleotide molecular identifiers formed by two random hexamers joined together. TCRdb re-derived calls from the 5' RACE reads in MiXCR, one entry per CDR3 protein. Among about 5,000 distinct CDR3 sequences, 20% were seen once, and the ten largest hold approximately 32%.

The sequence came from an adult with HIV infection. J is TRBJ1-5 and V is TRBV5-1; weak D call: TRBD1 (5 bases). Sequencing was performed on blood, taken during antiretroviral therapy. CDR3 amino acids: CASSAGTENQPQHF. Here the CDR3 DNA reads TGCGCCAGCAGCGCCGGGACGGAGAATCAGCCCCAGCATTTT.